This T cell receptor beta chain was captured in a study of tissue T cells after allogeneic stem cell transplantation. This clone is classed as medium-sized. Mouse names are used for the genes. The DNA ends 1 residue before the CDR3 does, and the rest of the CDR3 is filled in from the germline J gene. The time point denotes: mouse harvest day 7 after allogeneic transplant. Mouse grafts combined 10^7 T-cell-depleted bone marrow cells with 10^6 splenic CD5+ T cells. B6 (H2b) cells into BALB/c (H2d) mice; tissues taken at day 7 or 14. The CDR3 extends over 15 amino acids. With 4 bases clipped from V and 0 bases from J, the junction kept 3 bases outside the gene matches. CDR1 and CDR2 (germline): SGHLS, HYDKME. Data came from immunoSEQ multiplex PCR; TCRdb stores just in-frame clones and leaves some out. This table holds roughly 7,100 clones, approximately 46% found once.

Sequenced sample: gut tissue. This receptor was identified in a female BALB/c mouse given C57BL/6 T cells with graft-versus-host disease after an allogeneic hematopoietic cell transplant. This chain joins TRBV12-2 and TRBJ2-7, with 12 bases fitting TRBD2. CDR3 protein: CASSRDWGDSYEQYF. Incomplete CDR3 DNA: TGTGCCAGCTCCCGGGACTGGGGGGACTCCTATGAACAGTAC.